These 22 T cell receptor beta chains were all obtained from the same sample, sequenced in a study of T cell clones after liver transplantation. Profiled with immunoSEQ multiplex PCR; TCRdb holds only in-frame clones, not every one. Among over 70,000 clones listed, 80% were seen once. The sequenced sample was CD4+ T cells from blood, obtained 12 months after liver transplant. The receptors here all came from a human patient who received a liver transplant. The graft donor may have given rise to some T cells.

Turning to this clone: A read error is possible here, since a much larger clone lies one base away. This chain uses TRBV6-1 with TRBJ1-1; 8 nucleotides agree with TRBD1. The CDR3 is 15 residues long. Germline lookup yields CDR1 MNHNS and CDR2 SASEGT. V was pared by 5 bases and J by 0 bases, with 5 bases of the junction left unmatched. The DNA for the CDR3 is TGTGCCAGCAGTAGCCAGGGGGCCATGAACACTGAAGCTTTCTTT. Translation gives CASSSQGAMNTEAFF.

CDR3 DNA: TGTGCCAGTCAGGACAGAAGCACAGATACGCAGTATTTT. Its protein is CASQDRSTDTQYF. This chain joins TRBV19 and TRBJ2-3; a possible D gene is TRBD1 (6 bases). Trimming cost V 8 bases and J 0 bases, with 9 bases left between them. Germline loops: CDR1 LNHDA, CDR2 SQIVND (reference sequence). CDR3 size: 13 residues.

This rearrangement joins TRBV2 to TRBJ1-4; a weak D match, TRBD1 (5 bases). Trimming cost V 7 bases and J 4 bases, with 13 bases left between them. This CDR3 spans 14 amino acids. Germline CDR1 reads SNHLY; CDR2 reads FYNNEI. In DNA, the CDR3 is TGTGCCAGCATGTACCCTGGGGGTAATGAAAAACTGTTTTTT. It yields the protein CASMYPGGNEKLFF.

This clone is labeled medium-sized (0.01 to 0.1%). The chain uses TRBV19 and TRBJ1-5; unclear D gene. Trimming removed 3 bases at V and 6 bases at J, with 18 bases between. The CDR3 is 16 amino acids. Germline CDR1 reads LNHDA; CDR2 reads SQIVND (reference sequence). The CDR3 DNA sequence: TGTGCCAGTAGTATTATGGGCAGAAGTGGCACTCAGCCCCAGCATTTT. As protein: CASSIMGRSGTQPQHF.

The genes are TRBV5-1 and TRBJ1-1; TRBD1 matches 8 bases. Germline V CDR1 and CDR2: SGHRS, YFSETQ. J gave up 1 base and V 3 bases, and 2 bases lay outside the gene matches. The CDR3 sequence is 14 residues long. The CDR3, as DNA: TGCGCCAGCAGCTCGGACAGGGCGAACACTGAAGCTTTCTTT. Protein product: CASSSDRANTEAFF.

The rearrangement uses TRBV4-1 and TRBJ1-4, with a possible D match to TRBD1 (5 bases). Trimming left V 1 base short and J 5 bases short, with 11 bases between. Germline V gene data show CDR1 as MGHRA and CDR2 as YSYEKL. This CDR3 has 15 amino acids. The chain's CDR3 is CASSQVRNRNEKLFF. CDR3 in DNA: TGCGCCAGCAGCCAAGTAAGGAACAGGAATGAAAAACTGTTTTTT.

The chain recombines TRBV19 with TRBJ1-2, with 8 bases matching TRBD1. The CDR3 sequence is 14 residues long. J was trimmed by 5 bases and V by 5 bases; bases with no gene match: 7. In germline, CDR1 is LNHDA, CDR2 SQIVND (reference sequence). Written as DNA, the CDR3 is TGTGCCAGTAGTTTGGACAGGGTGGCGTATGGCTACACCTTC. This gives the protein CASSLDRVAYGYTF.

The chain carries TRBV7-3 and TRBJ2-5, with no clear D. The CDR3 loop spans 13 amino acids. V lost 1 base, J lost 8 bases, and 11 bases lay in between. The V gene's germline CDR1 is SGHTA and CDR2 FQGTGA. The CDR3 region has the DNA TGTGCCAGCAGCTTAAGGGCCTTCGGAACCCAGTACTTC. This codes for CASSLRAFGTQYF.

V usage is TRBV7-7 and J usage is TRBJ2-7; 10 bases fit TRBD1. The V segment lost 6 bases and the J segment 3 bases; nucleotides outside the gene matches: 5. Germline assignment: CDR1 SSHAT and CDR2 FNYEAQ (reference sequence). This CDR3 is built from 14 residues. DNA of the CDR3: TGTGCCAGCAGGTTCCGGGACAGGGGCTACGAGCAGTACTTC. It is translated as CASRFRDRGYEQYF. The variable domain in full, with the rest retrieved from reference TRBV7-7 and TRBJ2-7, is GAGVSQSPRYKVTKRGQDVTLRCDPISSHATLYWYQQALGQGPEFLTYFNYEAQPDKSGLPSDRFSAERPEGSISTLTIQRTEQRDSAMYRCASRFRDRGYEQYFGPGTRLTVT.

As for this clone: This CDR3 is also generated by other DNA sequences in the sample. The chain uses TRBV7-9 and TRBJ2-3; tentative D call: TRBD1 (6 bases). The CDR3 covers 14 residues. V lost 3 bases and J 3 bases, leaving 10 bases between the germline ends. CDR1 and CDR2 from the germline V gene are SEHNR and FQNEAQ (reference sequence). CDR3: CASSFGQGTDTQYF. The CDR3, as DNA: TGTGCCAGCAGCTTCGGCCAGGGGACAGATACGCAGTATTTT.

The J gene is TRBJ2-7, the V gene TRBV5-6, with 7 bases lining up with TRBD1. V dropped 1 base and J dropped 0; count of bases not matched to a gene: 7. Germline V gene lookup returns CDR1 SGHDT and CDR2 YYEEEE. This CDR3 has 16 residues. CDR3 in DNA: TGTGCCAGCAGCTTGTTGGGACAGCCTTTCTCCTACGAGCAGTACTTC. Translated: CASSLLGQPFSYEQYF.

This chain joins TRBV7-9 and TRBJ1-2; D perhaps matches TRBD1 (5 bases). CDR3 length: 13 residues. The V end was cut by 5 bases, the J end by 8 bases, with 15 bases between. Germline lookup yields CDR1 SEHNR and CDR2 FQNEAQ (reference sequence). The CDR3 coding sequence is TGTGCCAGCAGCGAACAGGACACGGGGGGCTACACCTTC. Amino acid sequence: CASSEQDTGGYTF.

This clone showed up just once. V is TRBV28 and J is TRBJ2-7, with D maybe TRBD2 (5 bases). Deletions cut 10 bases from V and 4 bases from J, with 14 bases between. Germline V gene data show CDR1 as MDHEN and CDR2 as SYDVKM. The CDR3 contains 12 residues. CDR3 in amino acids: CAIQTGIYEQYF. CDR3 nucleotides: TGTGCCATCCAGACGGGAATATACGAGCAGTACTTC.

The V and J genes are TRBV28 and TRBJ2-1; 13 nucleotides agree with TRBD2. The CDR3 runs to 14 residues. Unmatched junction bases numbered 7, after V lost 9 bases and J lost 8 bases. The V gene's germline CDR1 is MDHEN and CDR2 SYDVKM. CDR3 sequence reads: CASHTTSGRHEQFF. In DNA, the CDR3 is TGTGCCAGTCATACGACTAGCGGGAGGCATGAGCAGTTCTTC.

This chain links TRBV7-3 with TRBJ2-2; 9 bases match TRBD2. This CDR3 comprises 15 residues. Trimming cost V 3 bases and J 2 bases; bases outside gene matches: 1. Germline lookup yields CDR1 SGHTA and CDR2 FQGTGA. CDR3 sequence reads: CASSLTSGNTGELFF. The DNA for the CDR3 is TGTGCCAGCAGCTTGACTAGCGGTAACACCGGGGAGCTGTTTTTT.

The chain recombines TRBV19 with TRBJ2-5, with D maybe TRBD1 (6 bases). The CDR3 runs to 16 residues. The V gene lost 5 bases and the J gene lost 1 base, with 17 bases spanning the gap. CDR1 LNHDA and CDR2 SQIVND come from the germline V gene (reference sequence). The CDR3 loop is CASSSLVGQLQETQYF. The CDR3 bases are TGTGCCAGTAGTTCCCTCGTCGGACAGCTCCAAGAGACCCAGTACTTC.

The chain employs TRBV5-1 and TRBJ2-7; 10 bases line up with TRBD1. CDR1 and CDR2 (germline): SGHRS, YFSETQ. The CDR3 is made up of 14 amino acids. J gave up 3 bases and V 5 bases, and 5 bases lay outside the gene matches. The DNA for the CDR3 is TGCGCCAGCAGGCCGGGACAGGGGCACTACGAGCAGTACTTC. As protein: CASRPGQGHYEQYF. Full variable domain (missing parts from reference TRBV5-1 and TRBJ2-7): KAGVTQTPRYLIKTRGQQVTLSCSPISGHRSVSWYQQTPGQGLQFLFEYFSETQRNKGNFPGRFSGRQFSNSRSEMNVSTLELGDSALYLCASRPGQGHYEQYFGPGTRLTVT.

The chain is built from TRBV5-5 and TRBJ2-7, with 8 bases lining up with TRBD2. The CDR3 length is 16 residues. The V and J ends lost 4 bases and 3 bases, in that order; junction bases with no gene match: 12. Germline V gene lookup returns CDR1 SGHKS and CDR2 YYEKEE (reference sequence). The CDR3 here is CASSAEVAGRVYEQYF. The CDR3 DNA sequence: TGTGCCAGCAGCGCCGAGGTAGCGGGACGCGTCTACGAGCAGTACTTC.

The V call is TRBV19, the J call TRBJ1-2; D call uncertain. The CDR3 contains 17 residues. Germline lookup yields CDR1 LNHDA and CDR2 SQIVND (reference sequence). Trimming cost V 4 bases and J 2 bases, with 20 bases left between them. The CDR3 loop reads CASSKDPQTLSNYGYTF. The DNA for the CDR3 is TGTGCCAGTAGTAAGGACCCTCAGACCTTATCCAACTATGGCTACACCTTC.

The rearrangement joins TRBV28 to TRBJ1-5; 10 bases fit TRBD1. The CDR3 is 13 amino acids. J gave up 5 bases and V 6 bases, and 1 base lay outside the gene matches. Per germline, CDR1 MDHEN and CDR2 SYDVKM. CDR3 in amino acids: CASRGTGDQPQHF. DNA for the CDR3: TGTGCCAGCAGGGGGACAGGGGATCAGCCCCAGCATTTT.

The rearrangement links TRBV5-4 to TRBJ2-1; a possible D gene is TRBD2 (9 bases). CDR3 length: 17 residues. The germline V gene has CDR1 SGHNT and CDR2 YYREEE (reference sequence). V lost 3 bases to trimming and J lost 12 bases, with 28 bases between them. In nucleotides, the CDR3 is TGTGCCAGCAGCTATCCTACAGGGGGACCTAGCGGGATCGGGCAGTTCTTC. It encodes CASSYPTGGPSGIGQFF.

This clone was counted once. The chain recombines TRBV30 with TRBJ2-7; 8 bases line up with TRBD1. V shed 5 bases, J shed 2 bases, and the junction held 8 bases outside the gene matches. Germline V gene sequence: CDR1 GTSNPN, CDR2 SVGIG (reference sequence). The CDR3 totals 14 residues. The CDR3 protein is CAWDLGTGTYEQYF. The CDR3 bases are TGTGCCTGGGACCTTGGGACAGGAACCTACGAGCAGTACTTC.